The source of this TCR beta chain is a study of T-cell reconstitution after alpha-beta-depleted transplantation in children. Regarding the study as a whole: In patients about two months after transplant, alpha-beta T cells reportedly arose from several hundred expanded graft clones.

The table lists this clonotype with a few counts. Its antigen is not identified. Unique molecular identifiers were built into the TCRbeta library. MiXCR was run by TCRdb on the PCR reads, yielding one entry per CDR3 protein. The sample holds fewer than 450,000 distinct CDR3 sequences; around 15% are singletons and the top ten take just over 40%. The CDR3 consists of 15 residues. V shed 5 bases, J shed 5 bases, and the junction held 9 bases outside the gene matches. The germline gives CDR1 SGHVT, CDR2 SQSDAQ. Material: PBMCs, mostly from graft donor cells, obtained 360 days after TCRalphabeta/CD19-depleted stem cell transplant. The sequence was collected from a male patient aged 2-15 years who had a stem cell transplant for acute lymphoblastic leukemia, so the T cells may come from the graft donor. The gene calls are TRBV7-4 and TRBJ2-7, with 10 bases aligning to TRBD1. Here the CDR3 reads CASSQEDRGFDEQYF. CDR3 bases: TGTGCCAGCAGCCAAGAGGACAGGGGGTTCGACGAGCAGTACTTC.